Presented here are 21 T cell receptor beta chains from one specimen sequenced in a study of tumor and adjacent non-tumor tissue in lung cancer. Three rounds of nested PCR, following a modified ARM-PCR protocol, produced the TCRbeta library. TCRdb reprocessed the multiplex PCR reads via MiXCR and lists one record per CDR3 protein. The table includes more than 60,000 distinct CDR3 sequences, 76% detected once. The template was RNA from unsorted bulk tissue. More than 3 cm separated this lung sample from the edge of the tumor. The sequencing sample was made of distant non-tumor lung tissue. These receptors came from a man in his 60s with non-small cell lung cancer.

The CDR3 DNA reads TGTGCCAGTAGTAGGGGACAGGACGGAAACATTCAGTACTTC. It translates to CASSRGQDGNIQYF. J is TRBJ2-4 and V is TRBV6-1, with 8 bases lining up with TRBD1. The CDR3 consists of 14 residues. The germline CDR1 and CDR2 sequences are MNHNS and SASEGT. Trimming removed 9 bases from V and 6 bases from J; junction bases left unmatched: 10.

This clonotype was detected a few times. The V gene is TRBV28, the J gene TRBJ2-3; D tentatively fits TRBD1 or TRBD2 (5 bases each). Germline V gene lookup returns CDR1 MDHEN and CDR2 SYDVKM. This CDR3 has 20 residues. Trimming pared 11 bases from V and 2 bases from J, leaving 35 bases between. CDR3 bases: TGTGCCCGAAGCGTTCTGGGGGTCGTCCCTCACAAATTCCACACAGATACGCAGTATTTT. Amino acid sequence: CARSVLGVVPHKFHTDTQYF.

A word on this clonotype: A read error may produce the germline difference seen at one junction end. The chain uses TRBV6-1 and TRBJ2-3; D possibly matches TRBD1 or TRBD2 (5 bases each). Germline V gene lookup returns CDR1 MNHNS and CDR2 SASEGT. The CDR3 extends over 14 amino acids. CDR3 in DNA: TGTGCCAGCAGTTCGGGGTGTTCGACAGATATGCAGTATTTT. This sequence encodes CASSSGCSTDMQYF.

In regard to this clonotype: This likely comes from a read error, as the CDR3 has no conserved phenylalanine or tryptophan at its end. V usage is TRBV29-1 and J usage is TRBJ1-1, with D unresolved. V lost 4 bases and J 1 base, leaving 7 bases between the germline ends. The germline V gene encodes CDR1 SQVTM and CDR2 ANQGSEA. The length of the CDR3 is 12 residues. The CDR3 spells CSVARRNTEAFI. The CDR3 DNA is TGCAGCGTTGCAAGGCGGAACACTGAAGCTTTCATT.

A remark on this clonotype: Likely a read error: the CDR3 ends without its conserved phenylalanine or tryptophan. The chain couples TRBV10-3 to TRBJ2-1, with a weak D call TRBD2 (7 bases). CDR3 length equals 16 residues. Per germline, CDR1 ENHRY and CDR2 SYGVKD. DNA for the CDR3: TGTGCCTTCAGTGAGTCGAAGGCGGGGGCATACAATGAGCAGTTCTGC. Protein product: CAFSESKAGAYNEQFC.

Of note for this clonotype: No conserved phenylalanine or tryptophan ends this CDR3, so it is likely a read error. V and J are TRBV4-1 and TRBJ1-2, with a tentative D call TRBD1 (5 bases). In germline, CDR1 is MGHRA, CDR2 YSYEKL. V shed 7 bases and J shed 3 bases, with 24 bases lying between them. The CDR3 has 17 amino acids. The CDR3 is CASTSSSGGGIDYGYTI. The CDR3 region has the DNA TGCGCCAGCACATCGTCATCCGGGGGAGGGATAGACTATGGCTACACCATC.

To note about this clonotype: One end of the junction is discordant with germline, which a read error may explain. CDR3 protein: CSVGRHSYNELFF. The CDR3 nucleotides are TGCAGTGTGGGACGGCACTCCTACAATGAGCTGTTTTTC. This chain uses TRBV20-1 with TRBJ2-1; the D gene could be TRBD1 or TRBD2 (5 bases each). The CDR3 runs 13 residues. CDR1 is DFQATT and CDR2 is SNEGSKA in the germline V gene (reference sequence).

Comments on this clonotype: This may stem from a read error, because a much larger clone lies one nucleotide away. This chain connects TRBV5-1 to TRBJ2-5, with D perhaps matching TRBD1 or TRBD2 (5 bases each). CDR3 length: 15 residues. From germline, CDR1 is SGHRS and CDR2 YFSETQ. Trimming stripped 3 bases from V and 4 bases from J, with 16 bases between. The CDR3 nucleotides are TGCGCCAGCAGCTGGGGAGTCAGGGCTGGAGAGACCCAGTACTTC. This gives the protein CASSWGVRAGETQYF.

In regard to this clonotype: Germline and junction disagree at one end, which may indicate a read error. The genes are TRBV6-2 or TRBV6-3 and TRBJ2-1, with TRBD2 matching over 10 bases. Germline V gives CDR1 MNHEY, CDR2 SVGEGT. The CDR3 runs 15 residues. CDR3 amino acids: CASSYSSGSMDEQFF. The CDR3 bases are TGCGCCAGCAGCTATTCTAGCGGGAGTATGGATGAGCAGTTCTTC.

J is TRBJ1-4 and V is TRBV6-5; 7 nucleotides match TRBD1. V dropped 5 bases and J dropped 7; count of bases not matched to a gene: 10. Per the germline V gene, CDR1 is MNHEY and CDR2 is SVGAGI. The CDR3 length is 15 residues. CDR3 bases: TGTGCCAGCAGTATCGAGTGGCAGGGGGGTGAAAAACTGTTTTTT. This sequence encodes CASSIEWQGGEKLFF.

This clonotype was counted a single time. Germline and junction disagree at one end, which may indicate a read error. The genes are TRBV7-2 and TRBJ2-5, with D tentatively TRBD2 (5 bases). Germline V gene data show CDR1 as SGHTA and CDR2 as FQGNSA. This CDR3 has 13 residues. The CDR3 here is CVSSPSFSETQYF. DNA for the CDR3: TGTGTCAGCAGCCCTAGCTTCTCCGAGACCCAGTACTTC.

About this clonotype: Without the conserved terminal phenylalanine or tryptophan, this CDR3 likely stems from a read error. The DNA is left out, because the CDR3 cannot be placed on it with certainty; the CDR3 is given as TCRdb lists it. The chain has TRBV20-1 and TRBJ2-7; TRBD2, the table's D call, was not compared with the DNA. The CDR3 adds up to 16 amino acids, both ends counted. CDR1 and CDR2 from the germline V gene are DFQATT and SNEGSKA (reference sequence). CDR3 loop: CSASPRTSGTSYEHYC.

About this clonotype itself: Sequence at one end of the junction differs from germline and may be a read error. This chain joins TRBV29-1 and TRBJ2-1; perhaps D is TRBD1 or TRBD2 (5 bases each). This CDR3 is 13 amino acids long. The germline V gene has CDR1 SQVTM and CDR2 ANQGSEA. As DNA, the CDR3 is TGCAGCGTTGAAGCATGGGGGAACAATGTGCAGTTCTTC. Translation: CSVEAWGNNVQFF.

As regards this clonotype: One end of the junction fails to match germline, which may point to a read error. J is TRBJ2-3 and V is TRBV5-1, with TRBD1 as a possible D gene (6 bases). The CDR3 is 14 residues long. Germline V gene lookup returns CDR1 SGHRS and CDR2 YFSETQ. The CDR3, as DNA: TGCACCAGCGGCCCGACAGGCGGACGAGATACGCAGTATTTT. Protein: CTSGPTGGRDTQYF.

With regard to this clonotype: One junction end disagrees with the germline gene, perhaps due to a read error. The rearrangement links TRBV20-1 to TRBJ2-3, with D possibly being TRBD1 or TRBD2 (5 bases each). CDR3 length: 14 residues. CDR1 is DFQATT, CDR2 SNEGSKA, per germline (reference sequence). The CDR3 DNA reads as TGCAGTACTAGACTCTGCAGGGACACAGATACGCAGTATTTT. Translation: CSTRLCRDTDTQYF.

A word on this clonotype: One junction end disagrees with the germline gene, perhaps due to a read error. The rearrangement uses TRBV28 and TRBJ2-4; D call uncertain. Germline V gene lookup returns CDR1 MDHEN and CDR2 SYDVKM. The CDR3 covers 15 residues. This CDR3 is CVTGDRAGAKNIEYF. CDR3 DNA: TGTGTCACCGGCGACCGGGCTGGAGCCAAAAACATTGAGTACTTC.

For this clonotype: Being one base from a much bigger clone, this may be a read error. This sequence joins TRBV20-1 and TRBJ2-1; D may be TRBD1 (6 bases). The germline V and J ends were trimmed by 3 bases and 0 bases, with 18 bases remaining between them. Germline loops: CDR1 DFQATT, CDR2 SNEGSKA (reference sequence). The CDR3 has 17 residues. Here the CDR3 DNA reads TGCAGTGCTAGCGATCCCAGGGGCGATAGCTCCTACAATGAGCAGTTCTTC. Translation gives CSASDPRGDSSYNEQFF.

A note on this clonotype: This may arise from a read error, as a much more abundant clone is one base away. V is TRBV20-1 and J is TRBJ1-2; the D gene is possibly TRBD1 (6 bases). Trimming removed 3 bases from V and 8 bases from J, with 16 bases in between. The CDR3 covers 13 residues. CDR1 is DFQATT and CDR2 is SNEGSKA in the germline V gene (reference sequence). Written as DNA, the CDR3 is TGCAGTGCTAGCAATGAAAGGGGGTTCGGCTACACCTTC. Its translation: CSASNERGFGYTF.

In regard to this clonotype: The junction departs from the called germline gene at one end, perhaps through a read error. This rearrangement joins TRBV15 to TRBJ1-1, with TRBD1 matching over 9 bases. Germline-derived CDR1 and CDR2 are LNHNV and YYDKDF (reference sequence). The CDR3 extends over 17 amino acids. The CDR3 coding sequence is TGTGCCACCAGCCCGAGGCGGACAGGGGCCACGAACACTAAAGCTTTCTTT. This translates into CATSPRRTGATNTKAFF.

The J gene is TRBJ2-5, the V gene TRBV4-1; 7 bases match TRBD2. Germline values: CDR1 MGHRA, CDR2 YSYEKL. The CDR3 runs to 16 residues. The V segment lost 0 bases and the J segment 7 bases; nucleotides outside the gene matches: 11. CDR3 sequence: CASSQELVGGLLTQYF. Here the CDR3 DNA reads TGCGCCAGCAGCCAAGAACTGGTGGGAGGGTTGCTGACCCAGTACTTC.

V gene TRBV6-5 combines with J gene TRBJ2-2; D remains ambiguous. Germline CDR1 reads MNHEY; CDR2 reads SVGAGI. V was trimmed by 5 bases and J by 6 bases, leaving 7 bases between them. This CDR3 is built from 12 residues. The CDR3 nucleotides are TGTGCCAGCAGTAGCGATGCCGGGGAGCTGTTTTTT. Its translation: CASSSDAGELFF.